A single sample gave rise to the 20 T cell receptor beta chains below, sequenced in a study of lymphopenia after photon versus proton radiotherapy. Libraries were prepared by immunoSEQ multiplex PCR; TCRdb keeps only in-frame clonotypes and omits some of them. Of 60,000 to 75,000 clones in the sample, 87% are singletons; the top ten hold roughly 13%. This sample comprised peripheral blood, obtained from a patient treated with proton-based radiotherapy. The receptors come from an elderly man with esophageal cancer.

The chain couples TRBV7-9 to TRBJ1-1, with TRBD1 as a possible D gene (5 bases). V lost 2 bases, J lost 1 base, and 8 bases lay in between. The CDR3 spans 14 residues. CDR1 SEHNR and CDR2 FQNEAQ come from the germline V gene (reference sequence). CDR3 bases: TGTGCCAGCAGCTTACTTACAGGGAACACTGAAGCTTTCTTT. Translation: CASSLLTGNTEAFF.

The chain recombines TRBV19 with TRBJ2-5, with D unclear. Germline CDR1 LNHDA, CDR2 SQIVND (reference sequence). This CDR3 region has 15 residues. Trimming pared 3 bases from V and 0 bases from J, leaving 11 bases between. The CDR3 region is CASSINTEYQETQYF. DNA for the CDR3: TGTGCCAGTAGTATCAATACAGAGTACCAAGAGACCCAGTACTTC. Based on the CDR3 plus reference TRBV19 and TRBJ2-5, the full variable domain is DGGITQSPKYLFRKEGQNVTLSCEQNLNHDAMYWYRQDPGQGLRLIYYSQIVNDFQKGDIAEGYSVSREKKESFPLTVTSAQKNPTAFYLCASSINTEYQETQYFGPGTRLLVL.

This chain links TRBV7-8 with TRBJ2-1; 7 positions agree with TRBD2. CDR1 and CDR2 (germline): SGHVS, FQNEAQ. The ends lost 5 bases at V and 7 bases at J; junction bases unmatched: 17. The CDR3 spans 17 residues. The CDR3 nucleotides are TGTGCCAGCAGCCCGTTTGGGAGGGAGGCCGTAATGAATGAGCAGTTCTTC. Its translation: CASSPFGREAVMNEQFF. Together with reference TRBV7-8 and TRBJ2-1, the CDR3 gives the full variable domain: GAGVSQSPRYKVAKRGQDVALRCDPISGHVSLFWYQQALGQGPEFLTYFQNEAQLDKSGLPSDRFFAERPEGSVSTLKIQRTQQEDSAVYLCASSPFGREAVMNEQFFGPGTRLTVL.

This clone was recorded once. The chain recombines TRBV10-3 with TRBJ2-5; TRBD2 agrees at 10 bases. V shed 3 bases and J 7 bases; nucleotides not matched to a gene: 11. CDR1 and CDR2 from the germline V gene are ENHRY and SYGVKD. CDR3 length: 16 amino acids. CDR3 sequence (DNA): TGTGCCATCAGTGAACCGCAACTAGCGGGGAGGGGGACCCAGTACTTC. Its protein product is CAISEPQLAGRGTQYF.

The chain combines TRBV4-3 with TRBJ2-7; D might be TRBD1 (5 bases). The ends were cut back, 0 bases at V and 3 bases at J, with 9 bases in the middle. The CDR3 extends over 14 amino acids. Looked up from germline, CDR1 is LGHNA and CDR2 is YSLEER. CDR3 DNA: TGCGCCAGCAGCCAAGATAGGCAGGGCTACGAGCAGTACTTC. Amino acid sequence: CASSQDRQGYEQYF.

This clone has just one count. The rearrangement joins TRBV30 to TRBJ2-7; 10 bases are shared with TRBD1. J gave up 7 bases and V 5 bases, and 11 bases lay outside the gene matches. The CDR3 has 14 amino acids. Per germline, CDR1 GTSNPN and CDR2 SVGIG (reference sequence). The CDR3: CAWVPGQGLREQYF. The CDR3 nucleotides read TGTGCCTGGGTACCGGGACAGGGGCTGCGGGAGCAGTACTTC.

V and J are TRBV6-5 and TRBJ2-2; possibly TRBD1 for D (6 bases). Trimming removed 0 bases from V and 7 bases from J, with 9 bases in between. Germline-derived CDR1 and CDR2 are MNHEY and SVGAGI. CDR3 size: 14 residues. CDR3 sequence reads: CASSYSTGFGELFF. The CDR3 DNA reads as TGTGCCAGCAGTTACTCAACAGGGTTCGGGGAGCTGTTTTTT.

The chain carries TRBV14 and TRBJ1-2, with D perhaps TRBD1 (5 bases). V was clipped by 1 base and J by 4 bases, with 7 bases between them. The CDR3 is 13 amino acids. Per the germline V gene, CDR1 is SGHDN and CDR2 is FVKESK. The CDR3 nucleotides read TGTGCCAGCAGCCAAGGCACAGGCTATGGCTACACCTTC. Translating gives CASSQGTGYGYTF.

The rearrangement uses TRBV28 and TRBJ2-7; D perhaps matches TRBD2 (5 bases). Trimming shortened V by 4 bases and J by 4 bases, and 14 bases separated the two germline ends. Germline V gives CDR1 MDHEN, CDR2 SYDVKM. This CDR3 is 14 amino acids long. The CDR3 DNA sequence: TGTGCCAGCAGTTCCCCTGGACTGGTGTACGAGCAGTACTTC. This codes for CASSSPGLVYEQYF.

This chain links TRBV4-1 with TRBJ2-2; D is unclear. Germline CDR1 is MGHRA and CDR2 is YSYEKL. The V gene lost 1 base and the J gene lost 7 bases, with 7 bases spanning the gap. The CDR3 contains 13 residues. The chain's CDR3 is CASSQGNGGELFF. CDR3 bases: TGCGCCAGCAGCCAAGGAAACGGCGGGGAGCTGTTTTTT.

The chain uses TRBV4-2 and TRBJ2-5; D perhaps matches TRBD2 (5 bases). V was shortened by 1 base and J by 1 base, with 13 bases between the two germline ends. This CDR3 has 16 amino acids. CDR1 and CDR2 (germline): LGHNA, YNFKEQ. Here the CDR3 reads CASSQVLYGLQETQYF. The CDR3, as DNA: TGTGCCAGCAGCCAAGTTCTCTACGGACTCCAAGAGACCCAGTACTTC.

This CDR3 is CASSQRTEGGGYTF. DNA of the CDR3: TGCGCCAGCAGCCAACGCACCGAAGGGGGTGGCTACACCTTC. The gene calls are TRBV4-3 and TRBJ1-2; D may be TRBD1 (6 bases). Germline V gene lookup returns CDR1 LGHNA and CDR2 YSLEER. The V end was cut by 2 bases, the J end by 7 bases, with 14 bases between. This CDR3 has 14 amino acids.

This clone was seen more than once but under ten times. The CDR3 reads CAWSVGPVGYTF. The DNA of the CDR3 is TGTGCCTGGAGTGTAGGCCCGGTCGGCTACACCTTC. The chain couples TRBV30 to TRBJ1-2; D gene unclear. Trimming stripped 0 bases from V and 8 bases from J, with 10 bases between. The CDR3 has 12 amino acids. Per the germline V gene, CDR1 is GTSNPN and CDR2 is SVGIG (reference sequence).

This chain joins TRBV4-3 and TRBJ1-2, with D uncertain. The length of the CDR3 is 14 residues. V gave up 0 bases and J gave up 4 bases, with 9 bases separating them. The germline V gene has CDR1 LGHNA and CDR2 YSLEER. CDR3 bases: TGCGCCAGCAGCCAAGATACGGGCACCTATGGCTACACCTTC. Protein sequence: CASSQDTGTYGYTF.

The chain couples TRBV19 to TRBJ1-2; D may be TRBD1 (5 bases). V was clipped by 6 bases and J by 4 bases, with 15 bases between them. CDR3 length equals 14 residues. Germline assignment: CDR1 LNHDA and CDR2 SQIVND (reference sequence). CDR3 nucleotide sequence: TGTGCCAGTAGCCCCCGAGGGGTTGGCTATGGCTACACCTTC. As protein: CASSPRGVGYGYTF.

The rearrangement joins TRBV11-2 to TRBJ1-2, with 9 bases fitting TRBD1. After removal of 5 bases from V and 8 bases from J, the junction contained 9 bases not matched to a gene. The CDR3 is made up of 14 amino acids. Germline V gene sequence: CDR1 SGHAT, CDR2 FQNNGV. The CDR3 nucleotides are TGTGCCAGCAGCATAACGAGGACAGGGGACGGCTACACCTTC. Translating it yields CASSITRTGDGYTF.

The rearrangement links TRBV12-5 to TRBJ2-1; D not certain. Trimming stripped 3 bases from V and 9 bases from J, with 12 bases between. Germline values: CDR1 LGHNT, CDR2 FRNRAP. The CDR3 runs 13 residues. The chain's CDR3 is CASGFPGFGEQFF. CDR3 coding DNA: TGTGCTAGTGGTTTTCCGGGTTTCGGTGAGCAGTTCTTC.

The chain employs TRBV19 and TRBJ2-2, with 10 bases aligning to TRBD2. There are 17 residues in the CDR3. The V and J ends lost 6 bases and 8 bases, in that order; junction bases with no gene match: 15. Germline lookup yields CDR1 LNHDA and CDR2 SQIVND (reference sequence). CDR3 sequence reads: CASSLQRTSGLGGELFF. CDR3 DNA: TGTGCCAGTAGCCTTCAGAGGACTAGCGGTTTAGGGGGGGAGCTGTTTTTT.

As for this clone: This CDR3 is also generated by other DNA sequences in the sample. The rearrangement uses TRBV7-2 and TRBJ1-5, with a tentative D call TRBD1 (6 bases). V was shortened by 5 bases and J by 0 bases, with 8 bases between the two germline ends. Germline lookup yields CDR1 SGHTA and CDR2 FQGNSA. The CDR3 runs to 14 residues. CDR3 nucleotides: TGTGCCAGCAGCCCGACAGGTAGCAATCAGCCCCAGCATTTT. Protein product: CASSPTGSNQPQHF. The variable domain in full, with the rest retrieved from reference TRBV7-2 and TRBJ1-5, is GAGVSQSPSNKVTEKGKDVELRCDPISGHTALYWYRQSLGQGLEFLIYFQGNSAPDKSGLPSDRFSAERTGGSVSTLTIQRTQQEDSAVYLCASSPTGSNQPQHFGDGTRLSIL.

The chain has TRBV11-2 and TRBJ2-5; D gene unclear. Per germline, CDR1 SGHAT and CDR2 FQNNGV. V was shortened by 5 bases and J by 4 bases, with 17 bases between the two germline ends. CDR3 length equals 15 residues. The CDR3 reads CASSVQPGFGETQYF. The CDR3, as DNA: TGTGCCAGCAGCGTACAACCCGGATTCGGAGAGACCCAGTACTTC.